This T cell receptor beta chain is from a study of neurological immune-mediated disorders. The authors produced cDNA by 5'RACE using 10-nucleotide random UMIs. TCRdb itself ran the 5' RACE reads through MiXCR, one entry per CDR3 protein. This table holds around 13,000 distinct CDR3 sequences, 10% found once. V lost 0 bases and J lost 4, with 26 bases in between. The CDR3 is 19 residues long. The germline V gene has CDR1 DFQATT and CDR2 SNEGSKA (reference sequence). This clonotype was seen repeatedly, ten times or more. The material sequenced was PBMCs. The chain couples TRBV20-1 to TRBJ2-3, with D possibly being TRBD2 (7 bases). The TCR sequence derives from a woman in her thirties or forties in good health. CDR3 sequence reads: CSARDPAGVTGRGADTQYF. Here the CDR3 DNA reads TGCAGTGCTAGAGATCCGGCGGGGGTTACAGGGAGAGGAGCAGATACGCAGTATTTT.